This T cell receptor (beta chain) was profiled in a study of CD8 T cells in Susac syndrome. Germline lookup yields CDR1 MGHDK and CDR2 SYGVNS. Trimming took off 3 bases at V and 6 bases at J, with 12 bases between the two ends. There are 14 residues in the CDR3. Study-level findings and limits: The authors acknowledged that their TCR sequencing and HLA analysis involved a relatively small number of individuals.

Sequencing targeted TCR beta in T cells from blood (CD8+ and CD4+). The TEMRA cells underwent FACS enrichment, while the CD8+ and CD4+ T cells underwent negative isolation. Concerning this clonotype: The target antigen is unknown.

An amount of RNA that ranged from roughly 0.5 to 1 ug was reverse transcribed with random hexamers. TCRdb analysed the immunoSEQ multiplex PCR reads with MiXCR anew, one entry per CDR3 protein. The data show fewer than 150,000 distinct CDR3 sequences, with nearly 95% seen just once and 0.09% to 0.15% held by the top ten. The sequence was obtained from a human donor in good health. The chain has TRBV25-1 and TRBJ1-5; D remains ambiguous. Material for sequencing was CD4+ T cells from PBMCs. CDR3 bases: TGTGCCAGCAGTGATGGCCGGGGAGTTCAGCCCCAGCATTTT. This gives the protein CASSDGRGVQPQHF.